This passage covers 20 T cell receptor beta chains from one sample sequenced in a study of T-cell memory formation after mild COVID-19. TCRdb itself ran the 5' RACE reads through MiXCR, one entry per CDR3 protein. Seen here are 89,000 or so distinct CDR3 sequences, around 13% observed once, and the top ten hold 40% to 45%. Input material: PBMCs or a T cell subset sorted from them (not recorded which). The receptor source for this set is a man younger than 35 who had mild COVID-19 (a few samples of this study predate the infection). Cell type and time point are not known.

A few counts support this clonotype. J is TRBJ1-1 and V is TRBV7-9; D is possibly TRBD1 (5 bases). This CDR3 has 16 amino acids. The V end lost 5 bases, the J end lost 2 bases, and 18 bases lay between the germline ends. Per germline, CDR1 SEHNR and CDR2 FQNEAQ (reference sequence). The CDR3 sequence is CASSPLSGPPNTEAFF. The CDR3 coding sequence is TGTGCCAGCAGCCCCCTCTCGGGACCTCCCAACACTGAAGCTTTCTTT.

This chain links TRBV4-1 with TRBJ2-7; D not certain. The CDR3 has 15 residues. The ends were cut back, 1 base at V and 0 bases at J, with 10 bases in the middle. Germline CDR1 and CDR2: MGHRA and YSYEKL. The CDR3 coding sequence is TGCGCCAGCAGCCAAGCGGGCGATAGCTCCTACGAGCAGTACGTC. Its protein is CASSQAGDSSYEQYV.

The chain joins TRBV11-3 to TRBJ2-1; D gene ambiguous. The CDR3 spans 13 residues. The germline CDR1 and CDR2 sequences are SGHNT and YENEEA. V was shortened by 3 bases and J by 4 bases, with 7 bases between the two germline ends. CDR3 in amino acids: CASSFQDYNEQFF. DNA for the CDR3: TGTGCCAGCAGCTTCCAAGATTACAATGAGCAGTTCTTC.

The chain joins TRBV29-1 to TRBJ1-1; D not resolved. Germline CDR1 reads SQVTM; CDR2 reads ANQGSEA. CDR3 length: 12 residues. V lost 0 bases, J lost 6 bases, and 8 bases lay in between. DNA for the CDR3: TGCAGCGTTGAAGAGACGGCCCCTGAAGCTTTCTTT. Translated: CSVEETAPEAFF.

The CDR3 spells CASSYSGVSVPQHF. The DNA of the CDR3 is TGTGCCAGCAGTTACTCCGGGGTGAGTGTGCCCCAGCATTTT. This chain links TRBV6-6 with TRBJ1-5; D not certain. Germline CDR1 is MNHNY and CDR2 is SVGAGI (reference sequence). V was trimmed by 0 bases and J by 9 bases, leaving 12 bases between them. CDR3 length equals 14 residues.

This clonotype turned up a few times. The rearrangement joins TRBV7-9 to TRBJ1-1; D gene unclear. In germline, CDR1 is SEHNR, CDR2 FQNEAQ (reference sequence). This CDR3 comprises 13 residues. Between the trimmed V and J ends, which lost 2 bases and 0 bases, there was a span of 4 bases. CDR3 protein: CASSLTLNTEAFF. The CDR3 DNA is TGTGCCAGCAGCTTAACACTGAACACTGAAGCTTTCTTT. Full variable domain (remainder filled in from reference TRBV7-9 and TRBJ1-1): DTGVSQNPRHKITKRGQNVTFRCDPISEHNRLYWYRQTLGQGPEFLTYFQNEAQLEKSRLLSDRFSAERPKGSFSTLEIQRTEQGDSAMYLCASSLTLNTEAFFGQGTRLTVV.

The V gene is TRBV5-6, the J gene TRBJ2-2, with D possibly TRBD2 on 5 matching bases. The CDR3 spans 12 residues. Trimming took off 5 bases at V and 4 bases at J, with 6 bases between the two ends. Germline loops: CDR1 SGHDT, CDR2 YYEEEE. The CDR3 coding sequence is TGTGCCAGCAGTGGGAGCACCGGGGAGCTGTTTTTT. It encodes CASSGSTGELFF.

There are a few counts of this clonotype. CDR3 loop: CASSSAYGDTQYF. CDR3 DNA sequence: TGTGCCAGCAGTTCAGCCTACGGAGATACGCAGTATTTT. The chain has TRBV12-3 or TRBV12-4 and TRBJ2-3; D is uncertain. V was pared by 4 bases and J by 5 bases, with 10 bases between. The CDR3 is 13 amino acids.

The chain has TRBV29-1 and TRBJ2-1; 7 bases map to TRBD1. V shed 4 bases, J shed 9 bases, and the junction held 12 bases outside the gene matches. Germline assignment: CDR1 SQVTM and CDR2 ANQGSEA. The CDR3 totals 14 residues. The CDR3 nucleotides are TGCAGCGTTGTAATCGGACAGGCTATCGGTGAGCAGTTCTTC. The encoded protein is CSVVIGQAIGEQFF.

This clonotype was seen a handful of times. The chain has TRBV28 and TRBJ2-3; D may be TRBD1 or TRBD2 (5 bases each). CDR1 MDHEN and CDR2 SYDVKM come from the germline V gene. This CDR3 has 15 residues. V lost 6 bases to trimming and J lost 0 bases, with 13 bases between them. The CDR3 here is CASRDTTTSTDTQYF. In DNA form, the CDR3 reads TGTGCCAGCAGGGACACGACTACTAGCACAGATACGCAGTATTTT.

This clonotype has just a few counts. This sequence joins TRBV7-9 and TRBJ1-4; no clear D gene. CDR1 and CDR2 from the germline V gene are SEHNR and FQNEAQ (reference sequence). The V and J ends lost 4 bases and 7 bases respectively, with 13 bases between them. The length of the CDR3 is 14 residues. The CDR3 bases are TGTGCCAGCAGCTACGACGGGTTCGGTGAAAAACTGTTTTTT. It translates to CASSYDGFGEKLFF. The variable domain in full, completed from reference TRBV7-9 and TRBJ1-4, reads DTGVSQNPRHKITKRGQNVTFRCDPISEHNRLYWYRQTLGQGPEFLTYFQNEAQLEKSRLLSDRFSAERPKGSFSTLEIQRTEQGDSAMYLCASSYDGFGEKLFFGSGTQLSVL.

This clonotype has a handful of counts. The V gene is TRBV20-1, the J gene TRBJ2-3, with TRBD2 identical over 8 bases. Germline CDR1 and CDR2: DFQATT and SNEGSKA (reference sequence). The CDR3 spans 16 residues. V dropped 6 bases and J dropped 6; count of bases not matched to a gene: 17. The CDR3: CSAPWGMAGGLDTQYF. The CDR3, as DNA: TGCAGTGCCCCGTGGGGGATGGCGGGGGGCTTGGATACGCAGTATTTT.

This chain connects TRBV6-2 or TRBV6-3 to TRBJ2-7, with TRBD1 matching 9 bases. The germline V gene encodes CDR1 MNHEY and CDR2 SVGEGT. The CDR3 extends over 15 amino acids. The junction had 7 bases not matched to a gene; V was cut back by 5 bases and J by 2 bases. CDR3 sequence (DNA): TGTGCCAGCAGTCTTCGAAACAGGGGGCCCTACGAGCAGTACTTC. This gives the protein CASSLRNRGPYEQYF.

This clonotype was counted between two and nine times. V gene TRBV4-3 combines with J gene TRBJ1-2; weak D call: TRBD1 (6 bases). CDR3 length: 15 residues. V shed 7 bases and J shed 3 bases, with 18 bases lying between them. Germline values: CDR1 LGHNA, CDR2 YSLEER. CDR3 loop: CASTPGRGSDYGYTF. The DNA of the CDR3 is TGCGCCAGCACCCCTGGTAGGGGGTCGGACTATGGCTACACCTTC.

CDR3 sequence: CASSTGTGVYEQYF. The CDR3 DNA follows: TGTGCCAGCAGTACCGGGACAGGGGTGTACGAGCAGTACTTC. The chain couples TRBV27 to TRBJ2-7; 10 bases map to TRBD1. Looked up from germline, CDR1 is MNHEY and CDR2 is SMNVEV (reference sequence). Germline trimming cut 5 bases from V and 4 bases from J; bases unmatched to any gene: 5. The CDR3 is made up of 14 amino acids.

This clonotype was seen more than once but under ten times. This chain joins TRBV12-3 or TRBV12-4 and TRBJ2-3; the D is unclear. The CDR3 runs 12 residues. V lost 5 bases and J 2 bases, leaving 5 bases between the germline ends. The chain's CDR3 is CASSLDTDTQYF. The CDR3 bases are TGTGCCAGCAGTCTCGACACAGATACGCAGTATTTT.

This clonotype has more than one count but fewer than ten. This chain connects TRBV7-9 to TRBJ2-1; TRBD1 aligns across 9 bases. The V and J ends lost 1 base and 6 bases, in that order; junction bases with no gene match: 4. Germline CDR1 reads SEHNR; CDR2 reads FQNEAQ (reference sequence). The CDR3 has 15 residues. The CDR3 here is CASSLGQGVINEQFF. The CDR3 bases are TGTGCCAGCAGCTTAGGACAGGGGGTGATCAATGAGCAGTTCTTC.

This clonotype was detected a few times. The J gene is TRBJ2-2, the V gene TRBV19; maybe TRBD1 (6 bases). V dropped 5 bases and J dropped 4 bases, with 11 bases sitting between them. The CDR3 is made up of 14 amino acids. Looked up from germline, CDR1 is LNHDA and CDR2 is SQIVND (reference sequence). The DNA of the CDR3 is TGTGCCAGTAGTCCACAGGGCCCCACCGGGGAGCTGTTTTTT. Protein product: CASSPQGPTGELFF.

The chain links TRBV6-2 or TRBV6-3 to TRBJ1-6, with 8 bases lining up with TRBD1. Germline values: CDR1 MNHEY, CDR2 SVGEGT. V shed 7 bases and J 0 bases; nucleotides not matched to a gene: 8. The length of the CDR3 is 17 residues. The CDR3 is CASTPGQASSYNSPLHF. In DNA form, the CDR3 reads TGTGCCAGCACCCCGGGACAGGCGAGCTCCTATAATTCACCCCTCCACTTT.

This chain uses TRBV7-8 with TRBJ1-1; D gene unclear. The germline V gene has CDR1 SGHVS and CDR2 FQNEAQ. This CDR3 is 14 amino acids long. V lost 8 bases and J lost 4, with 17 bases in between. The CDR3 DNA follows: TGTGCCAGCGGGCTTCTTGGACTGGGCACTGAAGCTTTCTTT. It is translated as CASGLLGLGTEAFF. The whole variable domain, remainder taken from reference TRBV7-8 and TRBJ1-1, is GAGVSQSPRYKVAKRGQDVALRCDPISGHVSLFWYQQALGQGPEFLTYFQNEAQLDKSGLPSDRFFAERPEGSVSTLKIQRTQQEDSAVYLCASGLLGLGTEAFFGQGTRLTVV.